The entry below describes one T cell receptor (beta chain). Antigen: not known. The CDR3 runs 14 residues. V lost 6 bases and J 1 base, leaving 12 bases between the germline ends. Germline CDR1 reads MNHNY; CDR2 reads SVGAGI (reference sequence). Clones were sequenced by immunoSEQ multiplex PCR, and TCRdb holds only the in-frame ones, with some missing. This sample yields tens of thousands of clones, of which just under 95% are seen a single time; 3.2% belongs to the top ten. The sample comes from a study of cytomegalovirus exposure and HLA in healthy donors. Study-wide findings and caveats: Rarity held for most TCR sequences, but there were some public TCRs that occurred in many donors.

The TCR originated in a woman aged 18-29 years in good health and CMV-seropositive. Material for sequencing was PBMCs. The rearrangement joins TRBV6-6 to TRBJ2-5; D perhaps matches TRBD2 (5 bases). The CDR3 reads CASRTGSRQETQYF. The CDR3, as DNA: TGTGCCAGCAGGACGGGGAGCCGCCAAGAGACCCAGTACTTC.